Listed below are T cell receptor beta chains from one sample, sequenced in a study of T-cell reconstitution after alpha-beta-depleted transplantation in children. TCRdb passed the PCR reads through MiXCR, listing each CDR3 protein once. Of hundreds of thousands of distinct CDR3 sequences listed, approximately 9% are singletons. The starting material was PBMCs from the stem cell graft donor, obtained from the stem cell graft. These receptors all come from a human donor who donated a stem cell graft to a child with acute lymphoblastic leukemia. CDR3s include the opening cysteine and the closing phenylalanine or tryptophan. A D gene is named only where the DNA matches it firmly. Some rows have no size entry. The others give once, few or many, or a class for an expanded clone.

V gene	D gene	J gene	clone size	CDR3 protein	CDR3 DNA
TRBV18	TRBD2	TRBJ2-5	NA	CASWRGTQETQYF	TGTGCCAGCTGGCGGGGGACCCAAGAGACCCAGTACTTC
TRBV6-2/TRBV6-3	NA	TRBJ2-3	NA	CASSVGTHIENTQYF	TGTGCCAGCAGTGTGGGGACTCACATAGAAAATACGCAGTATTTT
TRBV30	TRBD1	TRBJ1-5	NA	CAWQGGADQPQHF	TGTGCCTGGCAGGGGGGAGCGGATCAGCCCCAGCATTTT
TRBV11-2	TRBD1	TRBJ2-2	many	CASIGTGSIIANTGELFF	TGTGCCAGCATCGGGACAGGGTCGATTATCGCGAACACCGGGGAGCTGTTTTTT
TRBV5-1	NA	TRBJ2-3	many	CASSKGGSTDTQYF	TGCGCCAGCAGTAAAGGGGGGAGCACAGATACGCAGTATTTT
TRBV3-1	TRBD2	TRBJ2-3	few	CASSQDSPRLADSTDTQYF	TGTGCCAGCAGCCAAGACTCACCTCGACTAGCGGATAGCACAGATACGCAGTATTTT
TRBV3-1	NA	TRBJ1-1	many	CASSQEGTEAFF	TGTGCCAGCAGCCAAGAAGGGACTGAAGCTTTCTTT
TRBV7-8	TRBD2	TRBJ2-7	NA	CASSPLGGSYEQYF	TGTGCCAGCAGCCCCTTGGGGGGGTCCTACGAGCAGTACTTC
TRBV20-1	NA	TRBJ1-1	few	CSARDYRKNTEAFF	TGCAGTGCTAGAGACTACAGGAAGAACACTGAAGCTTTCTTT
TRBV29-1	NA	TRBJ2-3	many	CSYLVDTQYF	TGTTCCTACCTCGTGGATACGCAGTATTTT
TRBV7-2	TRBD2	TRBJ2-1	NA	CASSLGGAGGYNEQFF	TGTGCCAGCAGCTTAGGAGGTGCGGGGGGGTACAATGAGCAGTTCTTC
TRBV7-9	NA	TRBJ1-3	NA	CASSFDHSGNTIYF	TGTGCCAGCAGCTTCGATCACTCTGGAAACACCATATATTTT
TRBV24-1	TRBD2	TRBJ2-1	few	CATSDVGTSGGAYEQFF	TGTGCCACCAGTGACGTCGGGACTAGCGGGGGGGCCTATGAGCAGTTCTTC
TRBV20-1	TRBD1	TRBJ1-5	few	CSARDLPGQDGHQPQHF	TGCAGTGCTAGAGATCTCCCGGGACAGGACGGCCATCAGCCCCAGCATTTT
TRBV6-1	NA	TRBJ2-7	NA	CASRQGGGPKYEQYF	TGTGCCAGCAGGCAAGGGGGAGGGCCCAAATACGAGCAGTACTTC
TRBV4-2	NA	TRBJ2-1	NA	CASSQDLFSYNEQFF	TGTGCCAGCAGCCAAGATCTATTCTCCTACAATGAGCAGTTCTTC
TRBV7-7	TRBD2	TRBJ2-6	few	CASSPYAGGGGANVLTF	TGTGCCAGCAGCCCCTACGCGGGGGGCGGTGGGGCCAACGTCCTGACTTTC
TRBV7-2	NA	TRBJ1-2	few	CASSPRPLNYGYTF	TGTGCCAGCAGCCCCCGCCCACTAAACTATGGCTACACCTTC
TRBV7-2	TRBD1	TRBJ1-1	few	CASSVVSGRQGHGKAFF	TGTGCCAGCAGCGTGGTGTCCGGTCGACAGGGGCATGGGAAAGCTTTCTTT
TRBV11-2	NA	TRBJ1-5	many	CASSQGMRSNQPQHF	TGTGCCAGCAGCCAAGGGATGAGAAGCAATCAGCCCCAGCATTTT
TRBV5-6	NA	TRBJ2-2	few	CASSFGGRTGELFF	TGTGCCAGCAGCTTCGGGGGGCGCACCGGGGAGCTGTTTTTT
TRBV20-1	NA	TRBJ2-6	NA	CSALRNGANVLTF	TGCAGTGCGCTGAGGAACGGGGCCAACGTCCTGACTTTC
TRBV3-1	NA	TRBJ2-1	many	CASSQSTWEQFF	TGTGCCAGCAGCCAGAGCACCTGGGAGCAGTTCTTC
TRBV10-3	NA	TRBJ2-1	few	CAMSDRAGDNEQFF	TGTGCCATGTCGGACAGGGCGGGGGACAATGAGCAGTTCTTC
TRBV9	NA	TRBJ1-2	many	CASSLTGTQSMDGYTF	TGTGCCAGCAGCTTAACAGGGACTCAATCGATGGATGGCTACACCTTC
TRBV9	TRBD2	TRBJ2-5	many	CASSAGTSSEETQYF	TGTGCCAGCAGCGCCGGGACTAGCTCTGAAGAGACCCAGTACTTC
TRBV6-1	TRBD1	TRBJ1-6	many	CASDGQGNSPLHF	TGTGCCAGCGATGGACAGGGGAATTCACCCCTCCACTTT
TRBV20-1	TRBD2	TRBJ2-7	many	CSAPQPSGGYEQYF	TGCAGTGCTCCTCAACCTAGCGGGGGTTACGAGCAGTACTTC
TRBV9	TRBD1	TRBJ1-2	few	CASSVGVGQGIAYGYTF	TGTGCCAGCAGCGTAGGTGTCGGACAGGGGATAGCCTATGGCTACACCTTC
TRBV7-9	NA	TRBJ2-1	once	CASGSDGYNEQFF	TGTGCCAGCGGTTCTGACGGGTACAATGAGCAGTTCTTC
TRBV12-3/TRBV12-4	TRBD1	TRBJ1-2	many	CASSLQGAMYGYTF	TGTGCCAGCAGTTTACAGGGGGCAATGTATGGCTACACCTTC
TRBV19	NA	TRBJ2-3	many	CASSMGMMDTQYF	TGTGCCAGTAGTATGGGAATGATGGATACGCAGTATTTT